Following are 17 T cell receptor beta chains from one sample sequenced in a study of blood T cell repertoires in COVID-19. Generated by immunoSEQ multiplex PCR, the TCRdb table keeps only in-frame clones and is missing some. Counted here are about 49,000 clones, 55% to 70% occurring once; the ten biggest clones make up around 10%. The sample consisted of peripheral blood. The source of these receptors is a woman in her sixties or seventies with acute or convalescent COVID-19.

V and J are TRBV24-1 and TRBJ1-5; D is unclear. This CDR3 contains 14 residues. In germline, CDR1 is KGHDR, CDR2 SFDVKD. Trimming pared 1 base from V and 6 bases from J, leaving 9 bases between. CDR3 sequence (DNA): TGTGCCACCAGTGATTTCCGCGCGGGTCAGCCCCAGCATTTT. Its translation: CATSDFRAGQPQHF.

V is TRBV6-5 and J is TRBJ1-5; D unclear. V shed 4 bases and J shed 2 bases, with 9 bases lying between them. The CDR3 covers 14 residues. Germline CDR1 MNHEY, CDR2 SVGAGI. The CDR3 region has the DNA TGTGCCAGCAGTTCTCACAGCCGCAATCAGCCCCAGCATTTT. The encoded protein is CASSSHSRNQPQHF.

In this sample, this clone turned up a few times. V usage is TRBV19 and J usage is TRBJ1-1; D remains ambiguous. The germline CDR1 and CDR2 sequences are LNHDA and SQIVND (reference sequence). CDR3 length: 11 residues. Deletions cut 7 bases from V and 5 bases from J, with 8 bases between. This CDR3 reads CASTTGTEAFF. The CDR3 region has the DNA TGTGCCAGTACCACCGGGACTGAAGCTTTCTTT.

There are a few counts of this clone. CDR3 bases: TGTGCCAGCAGCTTAAAGGGACAGGGGGCGTCTAATGAAAAACTGTTTTTT. This codes for CASSLKGQGASNEKLFF. The chain joins TRBV7-9 to TRBJ1-4; 12 nucleotides agree with TRBD1. The V and J ends lost 2 bases and 3 bases, in that order; junction bases with no gene match: 4. This CDR3 has 17 amino acids. Looked up from germline, CDR1 is SEHNR and CDR2 is FQNEAQ (reference sequence).

This chain links TRBV11-2 with TRBJ2-1; D might be TRBD1 (5 bases). This CDR3 has 16 residues. Germline CDR1 is SGHAT and CDR2 is FQNNGV. Deletions cut 8 bases from V and 9 bases from J, with 26 bases between. This CDR3 is CASQSPRRSRRGEQFF. As DNA, the CDR3 is TGTGCCAGCCAGTCACCACGCCGCTCACGTAGGGGTGAGCAGTTCTTC.

The CDR3 spells CASSLTGGPVDTQYF. The CDR3 DNA reads as TGTGCCAGCAGCTTGACGGGGGGGCCCGTAGATACGCAGTATTTT. The V gene is TRBV11-2, the J gene TRBJ2-3; the match to TRBD2 covers 8 bases. V lost 3 bases, J lost 5 bases, and 7 bases stayed unmatched. The CDR3 sequence is 15 residues long. Germline V gives CDR1 SGHAT, CDR2 FQNNGV.

V gene TRBV5-5 combines with J gene TRBJ1-1; D might be TRBD1 (5 bases). V lost 2 bases and J 1 base, leaving 9 bases between the germline ends. The V gene's germline CDR1 is SGHKS and CDR2 YYEKEE (reference sequence). The CDR3 contains 14 residues. CDR3 residues: CASSFGGRNTEAFF. CDR3 coding DNA: TGTGCCAGCAGCTTCGGGGGAAGGAACACTGAAGCTTTCTTT.

The chain couples TRBV2 to TRBJ2-1; no clear D gene. Germline CDR1 SNHLY, CDR2 FYNNEI. The germline V and J ends were trimmed by 6 bases and 6 bases, with 12 bases remaining between them. There are 13 residues in the CDR3. The CDR3 region is CASSEFSSNEQFF. CDR3 DNA: TGTGCCAGCAGCGAATTTAGCAGCAATGAGCAGTTCTTC.

V usage is TRBV24-1 and J usage is TRBJ2-5; D remains ambiguous. V was cut by 5 bases and J by 4 bases, with 16 bases left in between. Per germline, CDR1 KGHDR and CDR2 SFDVKD. The CDR3 has 15 amino acids. The CDR3 region is CATSAPFGGRETQYF. The CDR3, as DNA: TGTGCCACCAGTGCTCCCTTTGGCGGAAGAGAGACCCAGTACTTC.

Only a few counts were recorded for this clone. The CDR3 here is CASSPPLAWGETQYF. The CDR3 DNA sequence: TGTGCCAGCAGCCCTCCCCTAGCGTGGGGAGAGACCCAGTACTTC. This rearrangement joins TRBV5-8 to TRBJ2-5; TRBD2 might be the D (6 bases). The CDR3 consists of 15 residues. Germline loops: CDR1 SGHTS, CDR2 YDEGEE. V lost 4 bases and J 4 bases, leaving 17 bases between the germline ends.

The rearrangement links TRBV11-2 to TRBJ1-4, with D possibly TRBD1 on 5 matching bases. CDR1 is SGHAT, CDR2 FQNNGV, per germline. Trimming removed 5 bases at V and 7 bases at J, with 11 bases between. This CDR3 region has 13 residues. The CDR3 DNA is TGTGCCAGCAGCAAGCTCGGGGGTGAAAAACTGTTTTTT. Translating it yields CASSKLGGEKLFF.

The chain joins TRBV12-3 or TRBV12-4 to TRBJ2-1, with a tentative D call TRBD2 (7 bases). Deletions cut 9 bases from V and 8 bases from J, with 11 bases between. The CDR3 is made up of 11 amino acids. The CDR3 reads CASTGRDEQFF. For the CDR3, the DNA is TGTGCCAGTACAGGGAGGGATGAGCAGTTCTTC.

This rearrangement joins TRBV18 to TRBJ2-3; the match to TRBD2 covers 9 bases. CDR1 is KGHSH, CDR2 LQKENI, per germline. The CDR3 loop spans 16 amino acids. With V trimmed by 4 bases and J by 1 base, 6 bases remained unmatched. CDR3 bases: TGTGCCAGCTCACTAGCGGGAGCCACCGGCACAGATACGCAGTATTTT. Residues: CASSLAGATGTDTQYF.

CDR3 in amino acids: CASSRTSGYYEQYF. CDR3 nucleotide sequence: TGTGCCAGCAGTCGGACTAGCGGTTACTACGAGCAGTACTTC. The chain is built from TRBV6-2 or TRBV6-3 and TRBJ2-7, with 10 positions matching TRBD2. V shed 5 bases, J shed 3 bases, and the junction held 4 bases outside the gene matches. The germline CDR1 and CDR2 sequences are MNHEY and SVGEGT. This CDR3 spans 14 amino acids.

As for this clone: The identical CDR3 is also encoded by other nucleotide sequences in the sample. CDR3 nucleotides: TGTGCCAGCAGCCAAGGAACAGGGATAGAAGCTTTCTTT. It is translated as CASSQGTGIEAFF. The chain employs TRBV3-1 (or the pseudogene TRBV3-2) and TRBJ1-1; a possible D gene is TRBD1 (6 bases). The germline CDR1 and CDR2 sequences are LGHDT and YNNKEL (reference sequence). The CDR3 contains 13 residues. Trimming took off 1 base at V and 8 bases at J, with 11 bases between the two ends.

V and J are TRBV7-6 and TRBJ1-3; D ambiguous. CDR1 SGHVS and CDR2 FNYEAQ come from the germline V gene. The CDR3 loop spans 15 amino acids. Trimming shortened V by 5 bases and J by 0 bases, and 11 bases separated the two germline ends. This chain's CDR3 is CASSTQEGSGNTIYF. In DNA form, the CDR3 reads TGTGCCAGCAGCACCCAGGAGGGCTCTGGAAACACCATATATTTT.

The rearrangement uses TRBV5-1 and TRBJ2-6; tentative D call: TRBD1 (6 bases). The CDR3 is made up of 15 amino acids. Germline V gene data show CDR1 as SGHRS and CDR2 as YFSETQ. Trimming pared 2 bases from V and 2 bases from J, leaving 8 bases between. The CDR3 bases are TGCGCCAGCAGCTTTACAGGGACTGGGGCCAACGTCCTGACTTTC. Amino acids: CASSFTGTGANVLTF. Together with reference TRBV5-1 and TRBJ2-6, the CDR3 gives the full variable domain: KAGVTQTPRYLIKTRGQQVTLSCSPISGHRSVSWYQQTPGQGLQFLFEYFSETQRNKGNFPGRFSGRQFSNSRSEMNVSTLELGDSALYLCASSFTGTGANVLTFGAGSRLTVL.